This T cell receptor (beta chain) stems from a study of early T cells in non-severe SARS-CoV-2 infection (TCRdb year 2021). With regard to the full study: Because TCR sequencing relied on bulk RNA taken from unsorted whole blood, pairing of alpha and beta chains was not possible.

As to this clonotype: Its antigen is still unknown. No base-level quality is on record; no much larger clone is a single base apart.

The protocol used for the library was 5' RACE. Sequencing instrument: NextSeq 500. In the TCR library protocol, unique molecular identifiers were attached to individual cDNA molecules to correct for PCR bias and sequencing error. Both TCR alpha and beta chains were sequenced, and tight co-correlation was observed between alpha and beta sequence abundances in each sample. On the study's bioinformatics: Decombinator V4 was used to annotate the V gene, J gene and CDR3 of the TCR sequences. Expanded TCRs were defined as changing significantly between any two time points under a Poisson model with p below 0.0001. TCR abundances were normalised to the total number of TCRs sequenced per sample and were expressed as counts per million. MAIT TCRs were defined by TRAV1-2 paired with TRAJ12, TRAJ20 or TRAJ33, and iNKT TCRs by TRAV10 paired with TRAJ18. VDJdb, accessed on 1 November 2021, was searched for TCRs annotated for CMV, EBV and SARS-CoV-2, and TCRs annotated for more than one antigen were excluded. TCRdb ran its own pipeline on the public reads, namely fastp trimming at Q25 and MiXCR clone calling, and kept in-frame beta chains. Duplicate CDR3 protein sequences are folded into a single record with the most common DNA and genes. The V and J calls shown here were made by TCRdb, not taken from the authors' results. In all, the sample holds fewer than 60,000 distinct CDR3 sequences, and 3.5% to 4.5% of those were seen once. 5% to 6.5% of the sample belongs to the ten largest clones.

The V end loses 3 bases and the J end loses 3 bases, and a stretch of 16 bases separates them. According to the germline V gene, CDR1 reads SQVTM and CDR2 reads ANQGSEA. CDR3 length: 15 amino acids, cysteine to phenylalanine. Only the CDR3 DNA stays, 45 bases, in frame from base 1. A case-control design nested within a healthcare worker cohort in London, UK, was used, with weekly nasopharyngeal swab PCR tests and blood sampling performed. Healthcare workers were enrolled in the week of the UK lockdown, from 23 to 31 March 2020, and were followed every week for up to roughly 15 weeks. Overall study outcomes, separate from this receptor: VDJdb matching was skewed toward anti-spike CD8 responses and likely underestimated virus-specific expansions, missing private and CD4 specificities.

This TCR came from an adult who was a healthcare worker with PCR-confirmed SARS-CoV-2 infection or an uninfected control (not recorded which). The rearranged segments are TRBV29-1 and TRBJ2-3, with TRBD2 as a weak D call on 6 bases. Source material: whole blood. Here the CDR3 is given as CSVEGTGGVTDTQYF. The nucleotide sequence is given as TGCAGCGTTGAGGGGACCGGGGGTGTAACAGATACGCAGTATTTT.